This T cell receptor (beta chain) was sequenced in a study of PD-1 blockade in classical Hodgkin lymphoma. Study observations and caveats: Baseline diversity was lower in partial responders and progressors than complete responders.

Comment on this clone: Its antigen remains unidentified.

TCRdb's copy holds only in-frame clones and misses some; the assay was immunoSEQ multiplex PCR. The table has 15,000 to 20,000 clones, 88% seen once. Time point reported: cycle 4 day 1 (C4D1), after five to seven weeks of nivolumab. Each and every patient relapsed after autologous stem cell transplantation, and patients got differing brentuximab vedotin exposure. By magnetic negative selection, CD8+ T cells were isolated from the thawed PBMCs. Best responses were complete response, partial response or progressive disease. This CDR3 is built from 17 residues. V lost 4 bases and J 7 bases, leaving 23 bases between the germline ends. The germline V gene has CDR1 MDHEN and CDR2 SYDVKM.

The material sequenced was CD8+ T cells from blood, taken before the fourth cycle of nivolumab. This chain links TRBV28 with TRBJ2-1, with D possibly TRBD1 on 6 matching bases. The sequence came from a human donor with classical Hodgkin lymphoma. The CDR3, as DNA: TGTGCCAGCAGTTCACAAACCAGACAGGTCGCCCAAAATGAGCAGTTCTTC. The encoded protein is CASSSQTRQVAQNEQFF.